What follows are 13 T cell receptor beta chains derived from one specimen sequenced in a study of shared clonotypes between healthy human individuals (dated by TCRdb to 2020 to 2021). Library preparation was by the immunoSEQ multiplex PCR assay. Sourced from immuneACCESS, this table was stored by TCRdb with only in-frame sequences that have V and J called. A share of the clones is absent; for the studies checked, an unresolved V gene accounts for under half, and the remainder has no known explanation. Within this sample are nearly 1 million clones, with about 80% of them counted one time only. The top ten constitute approximately 1.5% of the sample. Material: memory CD4+ T cells sorted from blood. This sample's cell subset or site label indicates: CD45RA-negative fraction. The receptors originated from a man between 18 and 29 years old in good health.

Only one count was recorded for this clone. This chain links TRBV7-9 with TRBJ1-2, with D unresolved. The length of the CDR3 is 19 residues. Trimming removed 1 base from V and 4 bases from J, with 25 bases in between. Germline V gives CDR1 SEHNR, CDR2 FQNEAQ (reference sequence). The CDR3 loop reads CASSLERIGRTRSLYGYTF. The DNA of the CDR3 is TGTGCCAGCAGCTTAGAAAGGATAGGGAGGACTAGGAGCCTCTATGGCTACACCTTC.

This chain uses TRBV2 with TRBJ2-3; D may be TRBD2 (6 bases). V lost 4 bases and J 6 bases, leaving 14 bases between the germline ends. Germline lookup yields CDR1 SNHLY and CDR2 FYNNEI. The CDR3 is 14 residues long. The CDR3 loop reads CASSATSRSDTQYF. In DNA form, the CDR3 reads TGTGCCAGCAGTGCCACTAGCAGGTCGGATACGCAGTATTTT.

This chain links TRBV11-1 with TRBJ2-7; D gene uncertain. Trimming removed 5 bases from V and 2 bases from J, with 13 bases in between. The CDR3 loop spans 14 amino acids. Per germline, CDR1 SGHAT and CDR2 FQDESV (reference sequence). The chain's CDR3 is CASSLRPQPYEQYF. CDR3 bases: TGTGCCAGCAGCCTTCGGCCACAGCCCTACGAGCAGTACTTC.

The genes are TRBV7-2 and TRBJ1-5; D perhaps matches TRBD1 (6 bases). Germline V gene sequence: CDR1 SGHTA, CDR2 FQGNSA. The CDR3 contains 16 residues. The germline V and J ends were trimmed by 1 base and 3 bases, with 13 bases remaining between them. CDR3 DNA sequence: TGTGCCAGCAGCTTAGTATGGCCAGGGGCCAATCAGCCCCAGCATTTT. Translated: CASSLVWPGANQPQHF. Using reference TRBV7-2 and TRBJ1-5 for the parts outside the CDR3, the full variable domain is GAGVSQSPSNKVTEKGKDVELRCDPISGHTALYWYRQSLGQGLEFLIYFQGNSAPDKSGLPSDRFSAERTGGSVSTLTIQRTQQEDSAVYLCASSLVWPGANQPQHFGDGTRLSIL.

V usage is TRBV7-9 and J usage is TRBJ1-3; D call uncertain. CDR1 and CDR2 (germline): SEHNR, FQNEAQ (reference sequence). The length of the CDR3 is 15 residues. The germline V and J ends were trimmed by 5 bases and 0 bases, with 11 bases remaining between them. CDR3 in amino acids: CASSVPGDSGNTIYF. In nucleotides, the CDR3 is TGTGCCAGCAGCGTACCGGGAGACTCTGGAAACACCATATATTTT.

This rearrangement joins TRBV5-1 to TRBJ1-2; the D is unclear. The CDR3 has 15 residues. Trimming removed 3 bases at V and 2 bases at J, with 14 bases between. Germline CDR1 reads SGHRS; CDR2 reads YFSETQ. The CDR3: CASSSTPMGNYGYTF. DNA of the CDR3: TGCGCCAGCAGCTCCACCCCAATGGGCAACTATGGCTACACCTTC. The full variable domain, its missing parts supplied by reference TRBV5-1 and TRBJ1-2, is KAGVTQTPRYLIKTRGQQVTLSCSPISGHRSVSWYQQTPGQGLQFLFEYFSETQRNKGNFPGRFSGRQFSNSRSEMNVSTLELGDSALYLCASSSTPMGNYGYTFGSGTRLTVV.

This sequence joins TRBV2 and TRBJ1-6, with TRBD1 matching 7 bases. Germline trimming cut 6 bases from V and 8 bases from J; bases unmatched to any gene: 13. This CDR3 comprises 16 residues. The germline V gene has CDR1 SNHLY and CDR2 FYNNEI. The CDR3 spells CASSRRPTGDHSPLHF. The CDR3 DNA reads TGTGCCAGCAGCCGCCGACCAACAGGGGATCATTCACCCCTCCACTTT.

The rearrangement uses TRBV10-1 and TRBJ2-7; 7 positions agree with TRBD2. Germline lookup yields CDR1 WNHNN and CDR2 SYGVQD (reference sequence). The CDR3 consists of 15 residues. The V segment lost 2 bases and the J segment 5 bases; nucleotides outside the gene matches: 9. The CDR3 protein is CASSEGWRGKDEQYF. The CDR3 DNA reads TGCGCCAGCAGTGAGGGGTGGCGGGGGAAGGACGAGCAGTACTTC.

CDR3 in DNA: TGCGCCAGCAGTGAGGGTTGGGGGGAGCAGTTCTTC. Its protein product is CASSEGWGEQFF. The chain is built from TRBV10-2 and TRBJ2-1, with D perhaps TRBD1 or TRBD2 (5 bases each). This CDR3 has 12 amino acids. Germline CDR1 is WSHSY and CDR2 is SAAADI. V lost 2 bases, J lost 10 bases, and 9 bases lay in between.

The rearrangement uses TRBV9 and TRBJ1-2; the D gene is possibly TRBD1 (5 bases). The CDR3 runs 16 residues. The germline V and J ends were trimmed by 4 bases and 6 bases, with 22 bases remaining between them. Germline-derived CDR1 and CDR2 are SGDLS and YYNGEE. The CDR3 DNA follows: TGTGCCAGCAGCCCCCATGGGGGTTCATCTGGAAATGGCTACACCTTC. Translated, it gives CASSPHGGSSGNGYTF.

This clone was seen a few times. The CDR3 spells CASSLGATSYNEQFF. The CDR3, as DNA: TGTGCCAGCAGCCTTGGGGCTACTTCCTACAATGAGCAGTTCTTC. This chain connects TRBV7-2 to TRBJ2-1; a possible D gene is TRBD1 (5 bases). This CDR3 is 15 amino acids long. The germline V gene encodes CDR1 SGHTA and CDR2 FQGNSA. Trimming pared 5 bases from V and 1 base from J, leaving 12 bases between.

Worth noting for this clone: This sample also contains other DNA sequences that code for the same CDR3. V gene TRBV7-9 combines with J gene TRBJ1-6, with a possible D match to TRBD1 (5 bases). This CDR3 contains 13 residues. Germline CDR1 SEHNR, CDR2 FQNEAQ (reference sequence). The V and J ends lost 5 bases and 7 bases respectively, with 9 bases between them. CDR3 sequence reads: CASSRDGNSPLHF. CDR3 in DNA: TGTGCCAGCAGCCGGGACGGGAATTCACCCCTCCACTTT.

The rearrangement links TRBV4-1 to TRBJ2-1, with 7 bases that match TRBD1. V trimming: 4 bases; J trimming: 8 bases; junction bases outside the gene matches: 11. The CDR3 sequence is 15 residues long. CDR1 and CDR2 (germline): MGHRA, YSYEKL. CDR3 sequence reads: CASSLRDSGGDEQFF. CDR3 sequence (DNA): TGCGCCAGCAGCCTCCGGGACAGTGGGGGCGATGAGCAGTTCTTC.